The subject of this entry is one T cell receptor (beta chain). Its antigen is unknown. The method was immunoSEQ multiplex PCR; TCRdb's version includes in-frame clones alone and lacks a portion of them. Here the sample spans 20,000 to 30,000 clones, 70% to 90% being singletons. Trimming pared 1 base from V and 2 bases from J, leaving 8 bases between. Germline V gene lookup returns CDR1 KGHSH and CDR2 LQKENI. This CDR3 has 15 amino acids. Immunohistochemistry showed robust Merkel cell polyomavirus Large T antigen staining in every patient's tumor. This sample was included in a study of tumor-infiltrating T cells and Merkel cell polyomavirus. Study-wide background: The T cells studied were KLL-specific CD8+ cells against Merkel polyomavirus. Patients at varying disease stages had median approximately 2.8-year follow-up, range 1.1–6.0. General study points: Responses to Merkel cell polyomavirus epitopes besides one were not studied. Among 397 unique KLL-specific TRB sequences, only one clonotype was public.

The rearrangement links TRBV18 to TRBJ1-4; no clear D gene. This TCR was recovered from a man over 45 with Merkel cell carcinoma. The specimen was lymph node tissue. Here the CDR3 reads CASSPRSGTNEKLFF. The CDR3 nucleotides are TGTGCCAGCTCACCACGATCGGGGACTAATGAAAAACTGTTTTTT.